This T cell receptor (beta chain) was sequenced in a study of cytomegalovirus exposure and HLA in healthy donors. Sampled while nominally healthy, donors likely had unrecorded immune exposures. Turning to this clone: What it binds is not known.

V lost 4 bases, J lost 2 bases, and 15 bases lay in between. Germline V lookup: CDR1 LNHDA, CDR2 SQIVND (reference sequence). The CDR3 extends over 15 amino acids. In the PCR, 60 Vbeta and 13 Jbeta primers were used. Only in-frame clones appear in the TCRdb table, and some are missing; sequencing was by immunoSEQ multiplex PCR. The data show roughly 72,000 clones, around 69% seen once. Points from the study as a whole: Analysis performed later found about 17,000 TCR beta sequences associated with HLA alleles at 0.05 false discovery rate. Later analysis associated a missense DCLRE1C variant with TCR beta V- and J-gene trimming. A few chains linked to CMV were shown in vitro to be specific for CMV antigens.

The sequenced sample was PBMCs. The chain has TRBV19 and TRBJ2-7; the D gene is possibly TRBD1 (6 bases). This receptor was identified in a human donor in good health. The CDR3 DNA is TGTGCCAGTAGTAAGGGGATACAGGGTACCTACGAGCAGTACTTC. It yields the protein CASSKGIQGTYEQYF.